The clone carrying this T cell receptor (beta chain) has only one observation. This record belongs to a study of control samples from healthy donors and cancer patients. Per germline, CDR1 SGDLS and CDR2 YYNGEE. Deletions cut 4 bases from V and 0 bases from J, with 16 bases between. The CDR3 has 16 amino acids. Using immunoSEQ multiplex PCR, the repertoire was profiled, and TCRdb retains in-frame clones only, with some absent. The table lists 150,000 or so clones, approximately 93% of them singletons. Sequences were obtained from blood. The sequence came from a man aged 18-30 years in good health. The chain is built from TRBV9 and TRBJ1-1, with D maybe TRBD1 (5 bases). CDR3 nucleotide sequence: TGTGCCAGCAGCACCCGGGACGGACTAATGAACACTGAAGCTTTCTTT. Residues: CASSTRDGLMNTEAFF.